Presented here are 17 T cell receptor beta chains from one specimen sequenced in a study of T cell responses to AZD1222 COVID-19 vaccine. The assay was immunoSEQ multiplex PCR, and TCRdb's table has in-frame clones only and misses some. The sample has over 150,000 clones, 90% to 95% seen once. The starting material was peripheral blood, obtained 28 days after the second AZD1222 dose. The receptor set was obtained from an adult who received the AZD1222 COVID-19 vaccine.

This chain links TRBV19 with TRBJ1-2; no definite D call. V gave up 1 base and J gave up 3 bases, with 12 bases separating them. Germline V gene sequence: CDR1 LNHDA, CDR2 SQIVND (reference sequence). The CDR3 totals 15 residues. The CDR3 coding sequence is TGTGCCAGTAGTATAGCGGGCACATCGTACTATGGCTACACCTTC. Its protein is CASSIAGTSYYGYTF.

V gene TRBV6-5 combines with J gene TRBJ1-2; D might be TRBD1 (6 bases). V was pared by 0 bases and J by 8 bases, with 13 bases between. The CDR3 is 14 residues long. Germline V gene sequence: CDR1 MNHEY, CDR2 SVGAGI. The CDR3 sequence: CASSYSTGAGGYTF. The CDR3 nucleotides read TGTGCCAGCAGTTACTCTACGGGGGCGGGCGGCTACACCTTC.

The CDR3 here is CASSVDPTGVWETQYF. Written as DNA, the CDR3 is TGTGCCAGCAGCGTTGATCCTACAGGGGTATGGGAGACCCAGTACTTC. The chain links TRBV9 to TRBJ2-5; 7 bases map to TRBD1. The CDR3 extends over 16 amino acids. Germline V lookup: CDR1 SGDLS, CDR2 YYNGEE. With 2 bases clipped from V and 5 bases from J, the junction kept 12 bases outside the gene matches.

This clone was picked up one time. The gene calls are TRBV6-5 and TRBJ1-2, with TRBD1 identical over 10 bases. Per the germline V gene, CDR1 is MNHEY and CDR2 is SVGAGI. V lost 0 bases and J lost 5; bases outside the gene matches: 3. The CDR3 is 15 residues long. In DNA form, the CDR3 reads TGTGCCAGCAGTTACTCCGGGACAGGGGAGTATGGCTACACCTTC. Translation gives CASSYSGTGEYGYTF.

This chain uses TRBV7-9 with TRBJ2-7, with D tentatively TRBD2 (6 bases). V lost 7 bases and J 5 bases, leaving 24 bases between the germline ends. CDR3 length equals 16 residues. Germline CDR1 reads SEHNR; CDR2 reads FQNEAQ (reference sequence). CDR3 coding DNA: TGTGCCAGCACCGATTACGGACTATCTGTCGCGGACGAGCAGTACTTC. Its protein product is CASTDYGLSVADEQYF.

The rearrangement joins TRBV12-3 or TRBV12-4 to TRBJ1-1; perhaps TRBD1 as D (6 bases). The length of the CDR3 is 12 residues. The germline V and J ends were trimmed by 4 bases and 7 bases, with 10 bases remaining between them. CDR3 region: CASSSGQLEAFF. CDR3 DNA sequence: TGTGCCAGCAGTTCGGGACAACTTGAAGCTTTCTTT.

A note on this clone: At one boundary the junction diverges from the germline segment, which might be a read error. The chain has TRBV5-6 and TRBJ2-7; 9 bases are shared with TRBD1. CDR3 length: 15 amino acids. CDR1 and CDR2 from the germline V gene are SGHDT and YYEEEE. The CDR3 nucleotides read TGTGCCAGCAGTTTGGGACAGGGCTTGACCTACGAGCAGTACTTC. Translated, it gives CASSLGQGLTYEQYF.

The chain is built from TRBV19 and TRBJ2-7; TRBD2 aligns across 8 bases. Trimming took 5 bases from V and 6 from J; bases not matched to a gene: 12. CDR3 length equals 15 residues. In germline, CDR1 is LNHDA, CDR2 SQIVND (reference sequence). CDR3 protein: CASSPQAGASGEQYF. The CDR3 DNA is TGTGCCAGTAGTCCACAAGCGGGAGCGAGCGGCGAGCAGTACTTC.

This chain uses TRBV5-1 with TRBJ1-1; TRBD1 matches 8 bases. The V segment lost 2 bases and the J segment 1 base; nucleotides outside the gene matches: 4. Germline V lookup: CDR1 SGHRS, CDR2 YFSETQ. The CDR3 has 15 residues. This CDR3 is CASSLSDRANTEAFF. The CDR3 DNA reads TGCGCCAGCAGCTTATCGGACAGGGCGAACACTGAAGCTTTCTTT.

CDR3 DNA: TGTGCCAGCAGCCTACTCACTGAGAACACTGAAGCTTTCTTT. Its translation is CASSLLTENTEAFF. The chain employs TRBV6-6 and TRBJ1-1; D is unresolved. Germline V lookup: CDR1 MNHNY, CDR2 SVGAGI (reference sequence). V gave up 6 bases and J gave up 1 base, with 12 bases separating them. There are 14 residues in the CDR3.

The rearrangement links TRBV19 to TRBJ1-1; D call uncertain. The CDR3 has 15 amino acids. Germline V gene data show CDR1 as LNHDA and CDR2 as SQIVND (reference sequence). The V end was cut by 1 base, the J end by 3 bases, with 12 bases between. This chain's CDR3 is CASSIGPGLDTEAFF. For the CDR3, the DNA is TGTGCCAGTAGTATAGGGCCGGGGTTAGACACTGAAGCTTTCTTT.

CDR3 sequence reads: CASGLGQGPNQPQHF. CDR3 in DNA: TGTGCTAGTGGTTTGGGACAGGGGCCCAATCAGCCCCAGCATTTT. This chain links TRBV12-5 with TRBJ1-5, with TRBD1 matching 8 bases. The germline gives CDR1 LGHNT, CDR2 FRNRAP. Trimming removed 1 base from V and 3 bases from J; junction bases left unmatched: 2. The CDR3 extends over 15 amino acids.

The rearrangement uses TRBV19 and TRBJ2-5; the match to TRBD2 covers 8 bases. The junction had 6 bases not matched to a gene; V was cut back by 5 bases and J by 4 bases. The CDR3 has 14 residues. Germline V CDR1 and CDR2: LNHDA, SQIVND (reference sequence). The CDR3 DNA follows: TGTGCCAGTAGTTCCAGCGGGGGCTTAGAGACCCAGTACTTC. It codes for CASSSSGGLETQYF.

The chain employs TRBV18 and TRBJ1-3, with 8 bases that match TRBD1. Trimming took 3 bases from V and 0 from J; bases not matched to a gene: 4. The CDR3 has 16 residues. The V gene's germline CDR1 is KGHSH and CDR2 LQKENI. For the CDR3, the DNA is TGTGCCAGCTCACCGTCCCAGGGGGCCTCTGGAAACACCATATATTTT. Protein: CASSPSQGASGNTIYF.

This chain links TRBV29-1 with TRBJ1-4; possible D gene TRBD1, 5 bases. This CDR3 comprises 14 residues. Trimming removed 2 bases from V and 7 bases from J, with 14 bases in between. CDR1 is SQVTM, CDR2 ANQGSEA, per germline. This CDR3 reads CSVELTQGSEKLFF. CDR3 nucleotides: TGCAGCGTTGAACTAACGCAGGGTAGTGAAAAACTGTTTTTT.

V gene TRBV3-1 (or the pseudogene TRBV3-2) combines with J gene TRBJ2-2; D may be TRBD2 (6 bases). The V gene lost 1 base and the J gene lost 7 bases, with 16 bases spanning the gap. The CDR3 spans 16 residues. Looked up from germline, CDR1 is LGHDT and CDR2 is YNNKEL (reference sequence). CDR3 coding DNA: TGTGCCAGCAGCCAAGTGGAGGCTCGGAGGGGCGGGGAGCTGTTTTTT. Its protein is CASSQVEARRGGELFF.

This chain connects TRBV27 to TRBJ2-7; no clear D gene. CDR1 MNHEY and CDR2 SMNVEV come from the germline V gene (reference sequence). V dropped 5 bases and J dropped 2 bases, with 16 bases sitting between them. The CDR3 loop spans 15 amino acids. The CDR3 protein is CASSAASAAPYEQYF. As DNA, the CDR3 is TGTGCCAGCAGTGCCGCCTCAGCAGCTCCCTACGAGCAGTACTTC.